Below, one T cell receptor beta chain is given with its context. The source of the sample is a study of blood T cell repertoires in COVID-19. Methods used by the authors: Amplification with reference gene primers provided the estimates of nucleated cell counts. Using immunoSEQ multiplex PCR, the repertoire was profiled, and TCRdb retains in-frame clones only, with some absent. The DNA was the basis for D and trimming; V, J and clone size are from that table. The sample holds under 200,000 clones, roughly 88% seen once. The source material was peripheral blood. The origin of this receptor is a woman aged 55-69 years with acute or convalescent COVID-19.

The CDR3 sequence: CAWSLGTPGNQPQHF. The CDR3 DNA is TGTGCCTGGAGTCTTGGGACACCCGGCAATCAGCCCCAGCATTTT. The J gene is TRBJ1-5, the V gene TRBV30, with D perhaps matching TRBD1 (6 bases). Germline CDR1 reads GTSNPN; CDR2 reads SVGIG (reference sequence). Trimming cost V 2 bases and J 2 bases, with 13 bases left between them. This CDR3 comprises 15 residues.